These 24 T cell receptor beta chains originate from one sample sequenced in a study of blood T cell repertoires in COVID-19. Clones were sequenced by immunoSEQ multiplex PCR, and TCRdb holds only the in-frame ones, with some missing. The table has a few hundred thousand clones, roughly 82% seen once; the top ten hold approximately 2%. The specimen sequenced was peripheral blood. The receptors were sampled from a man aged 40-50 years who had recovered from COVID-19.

CDR3 residues: CASSDWSGNTEAFF. The DNA for the CDR3 is TGTGCCAGCAGTGACTGGAGCGGGAACACTGAAGCTTTCTTT. The rearrangement links TRBV6-4 to TRBJ1-1; D is unresolved. Germline lookup yields CDR1 MRHNA and CDR2 SNTAGT. Trimming took 1 base from V and 1 from J, leaving 7 bases between them. The CDR3 runs 14 residues.

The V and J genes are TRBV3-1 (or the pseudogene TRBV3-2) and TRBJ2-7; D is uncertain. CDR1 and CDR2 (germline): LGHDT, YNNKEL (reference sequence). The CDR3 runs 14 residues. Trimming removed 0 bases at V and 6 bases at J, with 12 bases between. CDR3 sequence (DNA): TGTGCCAGCAGCCAAGACTGGCAGGCTGTCGAGCAGTACTTC. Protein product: CASSQDWQAVEQYF.

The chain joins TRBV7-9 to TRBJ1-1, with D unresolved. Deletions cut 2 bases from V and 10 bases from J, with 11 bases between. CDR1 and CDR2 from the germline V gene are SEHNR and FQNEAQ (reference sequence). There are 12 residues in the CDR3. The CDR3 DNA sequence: TGTGCCAGCAGCTTAAATCGGGGAGGAGCTTTCTTT. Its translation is CASSLNRGGAFF.

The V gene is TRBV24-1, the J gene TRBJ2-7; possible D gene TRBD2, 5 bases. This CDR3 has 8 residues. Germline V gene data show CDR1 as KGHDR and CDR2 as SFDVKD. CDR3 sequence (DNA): TGTGCCATTTTCGACGGGGTCGTC. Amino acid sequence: CAIFDGVV.

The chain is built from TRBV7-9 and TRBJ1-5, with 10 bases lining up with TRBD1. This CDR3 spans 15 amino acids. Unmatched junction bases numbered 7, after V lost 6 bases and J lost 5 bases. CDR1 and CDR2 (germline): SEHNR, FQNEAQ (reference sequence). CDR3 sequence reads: CASSPTGGGHQPQHF. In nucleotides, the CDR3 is TGTGCCAGCAGTCCGACAGGGGGCGGTCATCAGCCCCAGCATTTT.

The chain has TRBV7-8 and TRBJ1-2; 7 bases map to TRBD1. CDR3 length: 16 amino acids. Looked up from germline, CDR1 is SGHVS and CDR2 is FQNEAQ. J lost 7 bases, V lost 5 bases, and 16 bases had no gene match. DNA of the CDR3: TGTGCCAGCAGCCCTACTAGAACAGGGGAAATTTCTGGCTACACCTTC. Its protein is CASSPTRTGEISGYTF.

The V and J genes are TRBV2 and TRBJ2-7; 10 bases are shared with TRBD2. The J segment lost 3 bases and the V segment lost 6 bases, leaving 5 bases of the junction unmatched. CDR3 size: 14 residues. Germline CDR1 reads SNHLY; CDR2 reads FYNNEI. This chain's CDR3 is CASSGLAAYYEQYF. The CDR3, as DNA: TGTGCCAGCAGCGGACTAGCGGCCTACTACGAGCAGTACTTC.

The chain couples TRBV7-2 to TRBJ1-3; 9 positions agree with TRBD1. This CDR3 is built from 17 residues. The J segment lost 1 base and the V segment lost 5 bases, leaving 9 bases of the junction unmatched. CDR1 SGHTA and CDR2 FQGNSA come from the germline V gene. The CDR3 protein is CASSTRQGGSSGNTIYF. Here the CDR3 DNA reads TGTGCCAGCAGCACAAGACAGGGGGGAAGTTCTGGAAACACCATATATTTT.

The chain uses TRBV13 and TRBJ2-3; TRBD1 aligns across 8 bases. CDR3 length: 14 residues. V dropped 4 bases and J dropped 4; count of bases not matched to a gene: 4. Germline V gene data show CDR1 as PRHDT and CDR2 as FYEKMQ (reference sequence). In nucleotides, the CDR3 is TGTGCCAGCAGCTATAACAGGGGGGCAGATACGCAGTATTTT. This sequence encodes CASSYNRGADTQYF.

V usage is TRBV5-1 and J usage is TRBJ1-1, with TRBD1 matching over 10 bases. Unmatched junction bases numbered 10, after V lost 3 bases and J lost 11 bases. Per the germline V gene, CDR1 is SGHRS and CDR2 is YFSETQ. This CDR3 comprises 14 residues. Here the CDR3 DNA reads TGCGCCAGCAGCTCCCAAGGGACAGGGGAAGGTGCTTTCTTT. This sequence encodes CASSSQGTGEGAFF.

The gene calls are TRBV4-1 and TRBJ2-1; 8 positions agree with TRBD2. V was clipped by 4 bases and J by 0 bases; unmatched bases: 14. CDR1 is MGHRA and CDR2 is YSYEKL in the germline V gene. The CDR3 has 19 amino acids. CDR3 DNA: TGCGCCAGCAGCCCTTATTCCCAACTAGCGGAGAGCTCCTACAATGAGCAGTTCTTC. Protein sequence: CASSPYSQLAESSYNEQFF.

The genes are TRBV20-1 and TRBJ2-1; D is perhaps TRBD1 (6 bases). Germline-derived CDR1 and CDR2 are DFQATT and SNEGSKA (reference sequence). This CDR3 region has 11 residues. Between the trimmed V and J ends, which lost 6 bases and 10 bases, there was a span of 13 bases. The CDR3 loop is CSAIRGVEQFF. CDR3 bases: TGCAGTGCCATCAGGGGAGTAGAGCAGTTCTTC.

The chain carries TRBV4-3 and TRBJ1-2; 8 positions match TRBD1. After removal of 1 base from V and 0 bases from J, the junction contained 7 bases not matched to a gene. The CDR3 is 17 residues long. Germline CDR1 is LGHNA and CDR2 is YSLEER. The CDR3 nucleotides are TGCGCCAGCAGCCAAGCTGCAGGGGGCCCCCCTAACTATGGCTACACCTTC. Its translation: CASSQAAGGPPNYGYTF.

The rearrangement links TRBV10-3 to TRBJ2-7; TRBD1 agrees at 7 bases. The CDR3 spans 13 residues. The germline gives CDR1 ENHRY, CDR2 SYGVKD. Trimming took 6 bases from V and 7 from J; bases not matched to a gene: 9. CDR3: CAIRKTGQEEQYF. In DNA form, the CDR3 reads TGTGCCATCAGGAAGACAGGGCAGGAGGAGCAGTACTTC.

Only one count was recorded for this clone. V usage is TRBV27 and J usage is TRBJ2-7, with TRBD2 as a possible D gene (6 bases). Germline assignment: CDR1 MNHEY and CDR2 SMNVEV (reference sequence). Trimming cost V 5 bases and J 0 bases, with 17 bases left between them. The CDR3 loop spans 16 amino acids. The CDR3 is CASSHQRTTDSYEQYF. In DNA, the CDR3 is TGTGCCAGCAGTCACCAACGGACTACCGACTCCTACGAGCAGTACTTC.

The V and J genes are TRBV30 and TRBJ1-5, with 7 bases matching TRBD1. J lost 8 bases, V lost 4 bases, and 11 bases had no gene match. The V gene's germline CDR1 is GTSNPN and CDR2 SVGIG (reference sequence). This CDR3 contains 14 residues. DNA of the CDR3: TGTGCCTGGACTAGGACAGGACGTCAGGAGCCCCAGCATTTT. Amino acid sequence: CAWTRTGRQEPQHF.

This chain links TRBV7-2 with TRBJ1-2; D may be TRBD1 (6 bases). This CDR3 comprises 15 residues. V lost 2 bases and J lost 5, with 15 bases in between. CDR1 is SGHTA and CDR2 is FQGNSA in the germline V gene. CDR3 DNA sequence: TGTGCCAGCAGCTTAATATCGACAGGCCAGTATGGCTACACCTTC. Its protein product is CASSLISTGQYGYTF.

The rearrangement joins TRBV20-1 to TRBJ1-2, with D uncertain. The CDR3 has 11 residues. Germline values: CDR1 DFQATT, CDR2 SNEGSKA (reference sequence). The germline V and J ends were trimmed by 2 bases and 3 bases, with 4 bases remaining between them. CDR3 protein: CSARIDYGYTF. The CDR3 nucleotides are TGCAGTGCTAGAATAGACTATGGCTACACCTTC.

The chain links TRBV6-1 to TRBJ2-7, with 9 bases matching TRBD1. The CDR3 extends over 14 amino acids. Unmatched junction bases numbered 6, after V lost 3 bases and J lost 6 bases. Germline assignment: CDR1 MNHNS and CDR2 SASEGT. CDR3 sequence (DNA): TGTGCCAGCAGTGACGGGACAGGGTGGCCCGAGCAGTACTTC. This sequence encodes CASSDGTGWPEQYF.

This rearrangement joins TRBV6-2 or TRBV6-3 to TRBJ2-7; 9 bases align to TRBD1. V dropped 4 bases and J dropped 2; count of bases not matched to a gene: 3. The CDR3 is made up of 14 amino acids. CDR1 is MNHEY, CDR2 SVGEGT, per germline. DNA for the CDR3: TGTGCCAGCAGTTCAGGACAGGGGCCCTACGAGCAGTACTTC. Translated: CASSSGQGPYEQYF.

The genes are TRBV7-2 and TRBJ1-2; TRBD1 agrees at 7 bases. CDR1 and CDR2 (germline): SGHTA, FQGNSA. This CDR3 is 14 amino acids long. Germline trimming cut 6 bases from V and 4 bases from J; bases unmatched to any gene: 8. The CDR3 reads CASRDRTLGYGYTF. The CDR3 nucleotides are TGTGCCAGCAGGGACAGGACCCTGGGCTATGGCTACACCTTC. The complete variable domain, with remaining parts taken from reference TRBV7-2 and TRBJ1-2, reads GAGVSQSPSNKVTEKGKDVELRCDPISGHTALYWYRQSLGQGLEFLIYFQGNSAPDKSGLPSDRFSAERTGGSVSTLTIQRTQQEDSAVYLCASRDRTLGYGYTFGSGTRLTVV.

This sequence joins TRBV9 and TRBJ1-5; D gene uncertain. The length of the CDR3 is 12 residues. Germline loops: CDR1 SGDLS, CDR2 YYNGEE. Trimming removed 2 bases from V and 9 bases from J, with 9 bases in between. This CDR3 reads CASSVGVGPQHF. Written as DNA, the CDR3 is TGTGCCAGCAGCGTGGGAGTAGGGCCCCAGCATTTT.

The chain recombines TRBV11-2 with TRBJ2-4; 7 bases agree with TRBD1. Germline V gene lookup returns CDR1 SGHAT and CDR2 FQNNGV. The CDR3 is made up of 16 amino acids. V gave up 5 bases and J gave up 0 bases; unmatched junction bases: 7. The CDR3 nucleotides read TGTGCCAGCAGCCCCTGGACAGGAGTAGCCAAAAACATTCAGTACTTC. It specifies CASSPWTGVAKNIQYF.

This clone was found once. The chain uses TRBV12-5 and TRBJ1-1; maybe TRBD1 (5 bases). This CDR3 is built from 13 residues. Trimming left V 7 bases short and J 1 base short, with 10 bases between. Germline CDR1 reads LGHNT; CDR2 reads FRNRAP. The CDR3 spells CASVHDRNTEAFF. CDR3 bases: TGTGCTAGTGTTCACGACAGGAACACTGAAGCTTTCTTT.